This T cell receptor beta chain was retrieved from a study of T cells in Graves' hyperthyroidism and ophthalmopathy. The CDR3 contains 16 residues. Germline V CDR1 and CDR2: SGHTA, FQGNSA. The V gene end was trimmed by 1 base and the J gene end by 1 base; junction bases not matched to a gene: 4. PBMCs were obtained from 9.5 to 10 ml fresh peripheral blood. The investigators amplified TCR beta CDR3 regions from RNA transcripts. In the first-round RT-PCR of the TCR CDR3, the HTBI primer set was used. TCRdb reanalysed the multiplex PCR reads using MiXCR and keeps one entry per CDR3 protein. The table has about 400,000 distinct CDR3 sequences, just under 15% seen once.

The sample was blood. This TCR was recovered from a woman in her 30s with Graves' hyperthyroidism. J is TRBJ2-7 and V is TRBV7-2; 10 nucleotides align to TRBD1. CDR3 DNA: TGTGCCAGCAGCTTAGTGGGGACAGGGGCTTCCTACGAGCAGTACTTC. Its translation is CASSLVGTGASYEQYF.